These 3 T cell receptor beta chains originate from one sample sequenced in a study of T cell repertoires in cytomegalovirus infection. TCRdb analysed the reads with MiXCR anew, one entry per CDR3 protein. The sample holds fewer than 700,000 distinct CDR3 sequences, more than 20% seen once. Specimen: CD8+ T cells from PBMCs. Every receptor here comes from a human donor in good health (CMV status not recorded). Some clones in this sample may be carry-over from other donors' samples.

The CDR3 nucleotides are TGTGCTAGTGGCCCTGGACAGACAGATGGCTACACCTTC. It codes for CASGPGQTDGYTF. The V and J genes are TRBV12-5 and TRBJ1-2, with a tentative D call TRBD1 (6 bases). Germline CDR1 and CDR2: LGHNT and FRNRAP. Deletions cut 6 bases from V and 6 bases from J, with 14 bases between. CDR3 length equals 13 residues.

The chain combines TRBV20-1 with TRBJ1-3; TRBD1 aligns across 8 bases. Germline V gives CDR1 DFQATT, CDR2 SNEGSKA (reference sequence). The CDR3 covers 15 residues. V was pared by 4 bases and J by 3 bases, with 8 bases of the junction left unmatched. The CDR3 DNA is TGCAGTGCTACGGACAGGGTTAGGCTTGGAAACACCATATATTTT. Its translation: CSATDRVRLGNTIYF.

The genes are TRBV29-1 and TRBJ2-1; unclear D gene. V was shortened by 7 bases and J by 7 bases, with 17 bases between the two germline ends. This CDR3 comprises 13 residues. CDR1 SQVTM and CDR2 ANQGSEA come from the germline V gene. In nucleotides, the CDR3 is TGCAGCGCCAGGAGTGGAAAAAGGAATGAGCAGTTCTTC. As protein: CSARSGKRNEQFF.